The entry below gives a single T cell receptor (beta chain) sequence along with its context. This table comes from immunoSEQ multiplex PCR, and its TCRdb copy is limited to in-frame clones, with some not included. The sample comprises 65,000 to 90,000 clones, roughly nine tenths of which are singletons, and roughly 2.6% rests with the top ten. The junction had 10 bases not matched to a gene; V was cut back by 0 bases and J by 5 bases. Germline CDR1 is SGHRS and CDR2 is YFSETQ. There are 16 residues in the CDR3. These data are taken from a study of T cell clones after liver transplantation. This TCR derives from a human donor who received a liver transplant. The chain joins TRBV5-1 to TRBJ1-1, with TRBD1 matching 7 bases. Sequencing was performed on CD4+ T cells from blood, taken before liver transplant. The CDR3 loop reads CASSLGEQGRRTEAFF. The CDR3 DNA follows: TGCGCCAGCAGCTTGGGGGAACAGGGGAGGCGGACTGAAGCTTTCTTT.